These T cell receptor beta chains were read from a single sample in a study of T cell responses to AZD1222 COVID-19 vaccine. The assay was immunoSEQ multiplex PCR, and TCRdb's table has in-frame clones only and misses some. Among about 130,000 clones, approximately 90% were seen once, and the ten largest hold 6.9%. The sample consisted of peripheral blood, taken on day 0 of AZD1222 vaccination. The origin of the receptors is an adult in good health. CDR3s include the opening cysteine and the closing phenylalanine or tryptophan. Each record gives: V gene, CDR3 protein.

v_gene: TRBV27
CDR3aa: CASSLGQGGHQPQHF

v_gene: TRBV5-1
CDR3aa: CASSLYSGTTSAKQFF

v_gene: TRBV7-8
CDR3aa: CASSFSNSPLHF

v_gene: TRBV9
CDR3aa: CASSGTGSPLHF

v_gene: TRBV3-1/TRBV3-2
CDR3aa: CASGDRDTSGGYTF

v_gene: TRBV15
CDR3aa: CATSRDPRGNTEAFF

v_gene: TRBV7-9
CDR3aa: CASSSSKGTIYF

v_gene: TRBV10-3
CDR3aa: CAISDPTGHQLNQPQHF

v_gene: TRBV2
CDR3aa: CASVSQGSSPLHF

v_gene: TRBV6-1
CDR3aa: CASSEIEQINQPQHF

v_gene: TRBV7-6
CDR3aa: CASSPGLVANTGELFF

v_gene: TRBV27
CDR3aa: CASSSRDARHQPQHF

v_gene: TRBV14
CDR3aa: CASSHPEDRALDYAQHF

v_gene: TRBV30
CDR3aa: CAWSVNRGAFF

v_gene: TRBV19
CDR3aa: CASTDRDGEKLFF

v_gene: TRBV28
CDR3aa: CASSPGQGAYGYTF

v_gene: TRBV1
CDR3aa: CTSSPVGAGVTDTQYF

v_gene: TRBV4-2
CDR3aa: CASSHPGQGRNTIYF

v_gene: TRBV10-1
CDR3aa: CASSEELAGGNEQFF

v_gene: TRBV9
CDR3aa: CASSVDQANTGELFF

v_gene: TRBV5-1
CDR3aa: CASSLTSPGDTQYF

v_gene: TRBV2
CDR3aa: CASSERQVYGYTF

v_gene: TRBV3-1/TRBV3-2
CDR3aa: CASSQAQSGELFF

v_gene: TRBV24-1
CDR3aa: CATRRRLPLHF

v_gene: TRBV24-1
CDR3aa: CATSGNYGYTF

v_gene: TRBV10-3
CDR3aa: CAISEIGSEQYF

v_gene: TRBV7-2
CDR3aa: CASSEQVGEDTQYF

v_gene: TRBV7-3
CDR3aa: CASSLRSRPNTEAFF

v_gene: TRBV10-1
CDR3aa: CASSAGTGANYEQYF

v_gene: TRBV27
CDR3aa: CASSLLLGNDEQYF

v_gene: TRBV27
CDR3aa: CASSPYQGAYGYTF

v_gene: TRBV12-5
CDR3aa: CASGLVRQIARPATNEKLFF

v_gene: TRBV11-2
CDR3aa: CASSSDRGNEQFF

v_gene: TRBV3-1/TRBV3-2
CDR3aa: CASSQVAGFYLGTQYF

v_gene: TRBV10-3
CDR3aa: CAISEGQGKRGNQPQHF

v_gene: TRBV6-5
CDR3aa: CASSYGADITNYGYTF

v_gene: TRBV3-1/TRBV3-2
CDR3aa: CASSQVLRLQETQYF

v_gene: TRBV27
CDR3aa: CASKAVSGGNEQFF